The 29 T cell receptor beta chains below all came from one sample that was sequenced in a study of cytotoxic CD8 clonotypes in ibrutinib-treated CLL. Some clones are missing from TCRdb's copy, which holds only in-frame ones; the method was immunoSEQ multiplex PCR. The sample lists roughly 63,000 clones, roughly 59% occurring once. This specimen was PBMCs, taken after 12 months of ibrutinib treatment. The receptors stem from a human donor with chronic lymphocytic leukemia.

This clone was seen more than once but under ten times. The chain employs TRBV11-2 and TRBJ2-1; TRBD2 matches 8 bases. The V segment lost 5 bases and the J segment 10 bases; nucleotides outside the gene matches: 4. CDR1 is SGHAT, CDR2 FQNNGV, per germline. The CDR3 runs 12 residues. Here the CDR3 reads CASSPGGAEQFF. The CDR3 region has the DNA TGTGCCAGCAGCCCCGGGGGGGCCGAGCAGTTCTTC.

The rearrangement uses TRBV4-2 and TRBJ2-3; 9 nucleotides align to TRBD2. V trimming: 0 bases; J trimming: 2 bases; junction bases outside the gene matches: 6. The CDR3 has 17 amino acids. CDR1 LGHNA and CDR2 YNFKEQ come from the germline V gene. Here the CDR3 DNA reads TGTGCCAGCAGCCAAGATCACGGGACTAGCCTCACAGATACGCAGTATTTT. It is translated as CASSQDHGTSLTDTQYF.

This clone was seen only a few times. The rearrangement uses TRBV7-9 and TRBJ1-1; no reliable D call. Trimming took off 2 bases at V and 0 bases at J, with 13 bases between the two ends. The germline V gene encodes CDR1 SEHNR and CDR2 FQNEAQ (reference sequence). This CDR3 is 16 amino acids long. DNA of the CDR3: TGTGCCAGCAGCTTACCGGCAGGTTTCATGAACACTGAAGCTTTCTTT. The encoded protein is CASSLPAGFMNTEAFF.

The chain is built from TRBV19 and TRBJ1-3, with D perhaps matching TRBD1 (5 bases). V lost 6 bases and J lost 7, with 22 bases in between. The CDR3 totals 16 residues. From germline, CDR1 is LNHDA and CDR2 SQIVND (reference sequence). CDR3 nucleotides: TGTGCCAGTAGCCGTGGAGGCGGGGGAATCACGAACACCATATATTTT. This sequence encodes CASSRGGGGITNTIYF.

The V gene is TRBV2, the J gene TRBJ2-3; 9 bases fit TRBD1. Germline lookup yields CDR1 SNHLY and CDR2 FYNNEI. The CDR3 length is 16 residues. Trimming cost V 6 bases and J 0 bases; bases outside gene matches: 7. CDR3 residues: CASRGQGKTSTDTQYF. In nucleotides, the CDR3 is TGTGCCAGCAGGGGACAGGGCAAAACTAGCACAGATACGCAGTATTTT.

J is TRBJ2-1 and V is TRBV6-5; no clear D. Trimming stripped 6 bases from V and 0 bases from J, with 6 bases between. The CDR3 is made up of 13 amino acids. Germline CDR1 and CDR2: MNHEY and SVGAGI. CDR3: CASRQSSYNEQFF. For the CDR3, the DNA is TGTGCCAGCAGGCAGAGCTCCTACAATGAGCAGTTCTTC.

This chain joins TRBV5-1 and TRBJ1-4, with D possibly being TRBD1 (5 bases). Trimming pared 7 bases from V and 8 bases from J, leaving 21 bases between. The CDR3 consists of 15 residues. Germline CDR1 and CDR2: SGHRS and YFSETQ. The CDR3, as DNA: TGCGCCAGCTTTAAGGACCCTGGGGCCGACGAAAAACTGTTTTTT. It yields the protein CASFKDPGADEKLFF.

This rearrangement joins TRBV7-2 to TRBJ1-1; the D gene is possibly TRBD1 (5 bases). Trimming pared 5 bases from V and 1 base from J, leaving 17 bases between. The CDR3 is 16 residues long. Germline lookup yields CDR1 SGHTA and CDR2 FQGNSA. DNA for the CDR3: TGTGCCAGCAGCCCAGGTAGATGGGGGAGGAACACTGAAGCTTTCTTT. Its protein product is CASSPGRWGRNTEAFF.

This clone was seen a few times. The V and J genes are TRBV7-2 and TRBJ1-2, with D maybe TRBD1 (5 bases). CDR3 length equals 14 residues. The germline gives CDR1 SGHTA, CDR2 FQGNSA. V was trimmed by 3 bases and J by 3 bases, leaving 11 bases between them. The CDR3 loop is CASSLVGGYYGYTF. The CDR3 region has the DNA TGTGCCAGCAGCTTGGTGGGGGGGTACTATGGCTACACCTTC.

The rearrangement links TRBV18 to TRBJ2-7, with D perhaps matching TRBD1 or TRBD2 (5 bases each). CDR1 is KGHSH and CDR2 is LQKENI in the germline V gene. This CDR3 has 11 residues. Trimming left V 3 bases short and J 5 bases short, with 5 bases between. The CDR3 protein is CASSPGDEQYF. Here the CDR3 DNA reads TGTGCCAGCTCACCGGGGGACGAGCAGTACTTC.

This clone was recorded at least ten times. The chain combines TRBV19 with TRBJ2-2; no firm D call. The CDR3 spans 13 residues. Trimming removed 6 bases from V and 7 bases from J, with 12 bases in between. CDR1 and CDR2 from the germline V gene are LNHDA and SQIVND (reference sequence). This CDR3 is CASREWVGGELFF. CDR3 DNA: TGTGCCAGTAGGGAATGGGTAGGCGGGGAGCTGTTTTTT. Looking up the rest from reference TRBV19 and TRBJ2-2 gives the full variable domain: DGGITQSPKYLFRKEGQNVTLSCEQNLNHDAMYWYRQDPGQGLRLIYYSQIVNDFQKGDIAEGYSVSREKKESFPLTVTSAQKNPTAFYLCASREWVGGELFFGEGSRLTVL.

This rearrangement joins TRBV6-5 to TRBJ2-5; 7 bases agree with TRBD2. The ends lost 2 bases at V and 2 bases at J; junction bases unmatched: 5. CDR1 is MNHEY and CDR2 is SVGAGI in the germline V gene. The CDR3 is 15 amino acids. The CDR3, as DNA: TGTGCCAGCAGTTACGGGAGCGGGGCGCAAGAGACCCAGTACTTC. The encoded protein is CASSYGSGAQETQYF.

The chain couples TRBV6-5 to TRBJ1-1; TRBD1 matches at 8 bases. The CDR3 consists of 15 residues. Germline lookup yields CDR1 MNHEY and CDR2 SVGAGI. V was clipped by 7 bases and J by 0 bases; unmatched bases: 7. The DNA for the CDR3 is TGTGCCAGCACATACCACAGGGGGGTGAACACTGAAGCTTTCTTT. It translates to CASTYHRGVNTEAFF.

The V call is TRBV28, the J call TRBJ2-1, with D hard to call. CDR1 and CDR2 from the germline V gene are MDHEN and SYDVKM. The CDR3 contains 12 residues. Deletions cut 7 bases from V and 7 bases from J, with 11 bases between. The CDR3 is CASTTRWNEQFF. Written as DNA, the CDR3 is TGTGCCAGCACCACCAGGTGGAATGAGCAGTTCTTC.

This clone came up a few times. V is TRBV11-2 and J is TRBJ1-5; 8 bases fit TRBD1. Germline CDR1 and CDR2: SGHAT and FQNNGV. This CDR3 is built from 15 residues. V was clipped by 1 base and J by 1 base; unmatched bases: 0. CDR3 residues: CASSLGTGSNQPQHF. Here the CDR3 DNA reads TGTGCCAGCAGCTTAGGGACAGGGAGCAATCAGCCCCAGCATTTT. Full variable domain (outside the CDR3, taken from reference TRBV11-2 and TRBJ1-5): EAGVAQSPRYKIIEKRQSVAFWCNPISGHATLYWYQQILGQGPKLLIQFQNNGVVDDSQLPKDRFSAERLKGVDSTLKIQPAKLEDSAVYLCASSLGTGSNQPQHFGDGTRLSIL.

This rearrangement joins TRBV5-6 to TRBJ1-5; 12 nucleotides line up with TRBD1. V shed 2 bases, J shed 5 bases, and the junction held 5 bases outside the gene matches. Germline V gene sequence: CDR1 SGHDT, CDR2 YYEEEE. The CDR3 runs 16 residues. The CDR3 DNA reads as TGTGCCAGCAGCTTCCGGGACAGGGGGCGATATCAGCCCCAGCATTTT. It is translated as CASSFRDRGRYQPQHF.

The chain links TRBV2 to TRBJ1-1, with D possibly matching TRBD1 (5 bases). V gave up 7 bases and J gave up 1 base, with 10 bases separating them. The CDR3 spans 13 residues. CDR1 and CDR2 (germline): SNHLY, FYNNEI. The CDR3 bases are TGTGCCAGCATGGGGACGGGGAACACTGAAGCTTTCTTT. It specifies CASMGTGNTEAFF.

This clone turned up a few times. The rearrangement uses TRBV7-9 and TRBJ2-2, with D unresolved. Germline loops: CDR1 SEHNR, CDR2 FQNEAQ (reference sequence). This CDR3 region has 15 residues. The V and J ends lost 5 bases and 2 bases respectively, with 12 bases between them. CDR3 amino acids: CASSHQRPNTGELFF. CDR3 coding DNA: TGTGCCAGCAGCCATCAGAGACCTAACACCGGGGAGCTGTTTTTT.

This sequence joins TRBV11-2 and TRBJ1-2, with D perhaps TRBD1 (5 bases). Per the germline V gene, CDR1 is SGHAT and CDR2 is FQNNGV. V was pared by 5 bases and J by 5 bases, with 18 bases between. CDR3 length equals 15 residues. CDR3 protein: CASSGQGVEFYGYTF. The CDR3, as DNA: TGTGCCAGCAGCGGGCAGGGCGTGGAGTTTTATGGCTACACCTTC. The whole variable domain, remainder taken from reference TRBV11-2 and TRBJ1-2, is EAGVAQSPRYKIIEKRQSVAFWCNPISGHATLYWYQQILGQGPKLLIQFQNNGVVDDSQLPKDRFSAERLKGVDSTLKIQPAKLEDSAVYLCASSGQGVEFYGYTFGSGTRLTVV.

The CDR3 loop reads CASSLSGSYQETQYF. CDR3 sequence (DNA): TGTGCCAGCAGTTTAAGCGGGAGTTACCAAGAGACCCAGTACTTC. The chain couples TRBV27 to TRBJ2-5; 8 bases match TRBD2. The CDR3 sequence is 15 residues long. The V gene's germline CDR1 is MNHEY and CDR2 SMNVEV (reference sequence). With V trimmed by 2 bases and J by 0 bases, 2 bases remained unmatched.

The CDR3 DNA is TGTGCCAGCAGTCCGCTCCGACAGTTGGGTTTTCTGTTTTTT. This sequence encodes CASSPLRQLGFLFF. This chain uses TRBV27 with TRBJ1-4; D perhaps matches TRBD1 (5 bases). Trimming removed 5 bases at V and 14 bases at J, with 21 bases between. Looked up from germline, CDR1 is MNHEY and CDR2 is SMNVEV (reference sequence). The CDR3 has 14 residues. The whole variable domain, remainder taken from reference TRBV27 and TRBJ1-4, is EAQVTQNPRYLITVTGKKLTVTCSQNMNHEYMSWYRQDPGLGLRQIYYSMNVEVTDKGDVPEGYKVSRKEKRNFPLILESPSPNQTSLYFCASSPLRQLGFLFFGSGTQLSVL.

The CDR3 is CATSLFGSTEAFF. The CDR3 DNA sequence: TGTGCCACCAGCTTATTCGGGAGCACTGAAGCTTTCTTT. The V call is TRBV15, the J call TRBJ1-1; D remains unclear. There are 13 residues in the CDR3. Germline V gives CDR1 LNHNV, CDR2 YYDKDF (reference sequence). V was shortened by 5 bases and J by 4 bases, with 11 bases between the two germline ends.

The chain carries TRBV6-6 and TRBJ1-2; no clear D gene. V dropped 5 bases and J dropped 1 base, with 11 bases sitting between them. The germline V gene has CDR1 MNHNY and CDR2 SVGAGI (reference sequence). The CDR3 runs 14 residues. As DNA, the CDR3 is TGTGCCAGCAGTCTGTCGCCGCTTAACTATGGCTACACCTTC. Translation gives CASSLSPLNYGYTF.

This chain links TRBV4-2 with TRBJ1-5; D is undetermined. CDR3 size: 13 residues. The germline V gene has CDR1 LGHNA and CDR2 YNFKEQ. The V end was cut by 0 bases, the J end by 6 bases, with 6 bases between. CDR3 amino acids: CASSQDRVQPQHF. In nucleotides, the CDR3 is TGTGCCAGCAGCCAAGATCGGGTTCAGCCCCAGCATTTT.

The chain joins TRBV23-1 to TRBJ2-2, with 11 bases identical to TRBD2. TRBV23-1 counts as an open reading frame of uncertain function. This CDR3 spans 19 amino acids. Losses at the gene ends were 0 bases for V and 4 bases for J; bases not matched to a gene: 10. The CDR3 loop is CASSQSEKRLAGRTGELFF. The CDR3 region has the DNA TGCGCCAGCAGTCAATCTGAGAAACGACTAGCGGGACGCACCGGGGAGCTGTTTTTT.

The chain couples TRBV28 to TRBJ2-7, with 8 positions matching TRBD2. Germline CDR1 reads MDHEN; CDR2 reads SYDVKM. The trim removed 6 bases at V and 3 bases at J, leaving 10 bases unmatched. The CDR3 runs 15 residues. CDR3 sequence (DNA): TGTGCCAGCAGGAACCCGCGGGAGGCCGGCTACGAGCAGTACTTC. Translated: CASRNPREAGYEQYF.

The rearrangement links TRBV11-3 to TRBJ2-7, with a possible D match to TRBD2 (6 bases). This CDR3 region has 11 residues. Trimming removed 3 bases at V and 7 bases at J, with 7 bases between. Germline lookup yields CDR1 SGHNT and CDR2 YENEEA. The CDR3 protein is CASSFGGEQYV. CDR3 in DNA: TGTGCCAGCAGCTTTGGGGGGGAGCAGTACGTC.

This clone was counted only a few times. The chain links TRBV27 to TRBJ1-1; D is uncertain. Trimming stripped 1 base from V and 4 bases from J, with 13 bases between. This CDR3 region has 15 residues. Germline lookup yields CDR1 MNHEY and CDR2 SMNVEV (reference sequence). In nucleotides, the CDR3 is TGTGCCAGCAGTTTATTCGCGGAGCGAAGCACTGAAGCTTTCTTT. Protein sequence: CASSLFAERSTEAFF.

The rearrangement joins TRBV6-1 to TRBJ1-1; D is ambiguous. V gave up 7 bases and J gave up 8 bases, with 17 bases separating them. The germline V gene encodes CDR1 MNHNS and CDR2 SASEGT. The CDR3 consists of 13 residues. Written as DNA, the CDR3 is TGTGCCAGCAACTTTAACAGTATGTCCGAAGCTTTCTTT. This gives the protein CASNFNSMSEAFF.